This passage covers 5 T cell receptor beta chains from one sample sequenced in a study of T cell changes during pregnancy in multiple sclerosis. Profiling relied on immunoSEQ multiplex PCR, and the TCRdb table lists in-frame clones only, not all of them. The sample gives 80,000 to 130,000 clones, roughly 93% of which show up once; over 0.7% is in the top ten. The starting material was peripheral blood, obtained before pregnancy. The receptors here all came from a female donor with multiple sclerosis, enrolled in a pregnancy study.

The chain employs TRBV27 and TRBJ2-5; 10 bases are shared with TRBD2. CDR1 is MNHEY, CDR2 SMNVEV, per germline (reference sequence). V lost 6 bases, J lost 5 bases, and 6 bases stayed unmatched. The CDR3 totals 14 residues. The CDR3 is CASRSGRALETQYF. DNA for the CDR3: TGTGCCAGCAGGAGCGGGAGGGCCCTGGAGACCCAGTACTTC.

The CDR3 sequence is CASSLVTVNYGYTF. CDR3 DNA: TGTGCCAGCAGCTTGGTAACAGTGAACTATGGCTACACCTTC. The genes are TRBV11-2 and TRBJ1-2; D is unresolved. Trimming left V 3 bases short and J 2 bases short, with 10 bases between. The germline V gene encodes CDR1 SGHAT and CDR2 FQNNGV. The CDR3 consists of 14 residues.

The rearrangement joins TRBV29-1 to TRBJ2-7, with TRBD1 matching over 7 bases. Germline V CDR1 and CDR2: SQVTM, ANQGSEA. The CDR3 loop spans 14 amino acids. J gave up 4 bases and V 0 bases, and 6 bases lay outside the gene matches. The CDR3 nucleotides read TGCAGCGTTGAAGAACCTCTCAGGGGGTACGAGCAGTACTTC. Translating gives CSVEEPLRGYEQYF.

The chain uses TRBV5-1 and TRBJ1-1; no definite D call. CDR3 length: 11 amino acids. V was clipped by 6 bases and J by 3 bases, with 6 bases between them. Germline V gene lookup returns CDR1 SGHRS and CDR2 YFSETQ. Written as DNA, the CDR3 is TGCGCCAGCACCCGGGACACTGAAGCTTTCTTT. Residues: CASTRDTEAFF. Full variable domain (rest looked up from reference TRBV5-1 and TRBJ1-1): KAGVTQTPRYLIKTRGQQVTLSCSPISGHRSVSWYQQTPGQGLQFLFEYFSETQRNKGNFPGRFSGRQFSNSRSEMNVSTLELGDSALYLCASTRDTEAFFGQGTRLTVV.

The chain uses TRBV5-1 and TRBJ2-3; 7 bases are shared with TRBD1. The germline CDR1 and CDR2 sequences are SGHRS and YFSETQ. Germline trimming cut 3 bases from V and 6 bases from J; bases unmatched to any gene: 10. The CDR3 consists of 15 residues. The chain's CDR3 is CASSSGQAAGDTQYF. Here the CDR3 DNA reads TGCGCCAGCAGCTCCGGACAGGCGGCCGGGGATACGCAGTATTTT.